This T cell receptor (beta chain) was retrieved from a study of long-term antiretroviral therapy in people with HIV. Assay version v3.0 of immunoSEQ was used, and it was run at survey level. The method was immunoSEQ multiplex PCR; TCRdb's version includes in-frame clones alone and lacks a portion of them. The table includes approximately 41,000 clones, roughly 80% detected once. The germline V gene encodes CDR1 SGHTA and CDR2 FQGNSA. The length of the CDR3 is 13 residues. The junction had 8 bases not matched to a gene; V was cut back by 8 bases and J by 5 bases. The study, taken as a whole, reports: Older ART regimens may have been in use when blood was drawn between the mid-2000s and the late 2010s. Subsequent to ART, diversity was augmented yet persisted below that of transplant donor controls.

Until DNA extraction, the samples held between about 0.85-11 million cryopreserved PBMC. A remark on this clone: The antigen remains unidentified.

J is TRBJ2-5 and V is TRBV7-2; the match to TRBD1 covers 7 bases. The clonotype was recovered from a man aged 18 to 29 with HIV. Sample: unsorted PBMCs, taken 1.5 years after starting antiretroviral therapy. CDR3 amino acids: CASSLGGLETQYF. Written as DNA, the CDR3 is TGTGCCAGCTCTCTAGGGGGCTTGGAGACCCAGTACTTC.